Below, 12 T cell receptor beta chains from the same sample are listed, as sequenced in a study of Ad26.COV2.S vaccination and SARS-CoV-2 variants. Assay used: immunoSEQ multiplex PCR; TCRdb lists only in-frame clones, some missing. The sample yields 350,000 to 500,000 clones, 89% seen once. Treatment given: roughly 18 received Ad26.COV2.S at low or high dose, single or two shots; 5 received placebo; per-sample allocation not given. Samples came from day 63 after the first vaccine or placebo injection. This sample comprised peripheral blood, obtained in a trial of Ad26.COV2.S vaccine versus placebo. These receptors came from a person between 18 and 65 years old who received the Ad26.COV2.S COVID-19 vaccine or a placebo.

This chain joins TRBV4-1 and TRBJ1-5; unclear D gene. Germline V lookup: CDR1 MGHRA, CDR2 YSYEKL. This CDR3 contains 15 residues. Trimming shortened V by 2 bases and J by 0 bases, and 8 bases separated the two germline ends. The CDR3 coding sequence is TGCGCCAGCAGCCAAACACGTCATAGCAATCAGCCCCAGCATTTT. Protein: CASSQTRHSNQPQHF.

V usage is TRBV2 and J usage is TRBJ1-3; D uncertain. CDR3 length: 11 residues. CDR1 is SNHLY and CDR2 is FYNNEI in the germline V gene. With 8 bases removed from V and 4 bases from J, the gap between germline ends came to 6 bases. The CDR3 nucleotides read TGTGCCAGCCGTCAGGGAAACACCATATATTTT. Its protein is CASRQGNTIYF.

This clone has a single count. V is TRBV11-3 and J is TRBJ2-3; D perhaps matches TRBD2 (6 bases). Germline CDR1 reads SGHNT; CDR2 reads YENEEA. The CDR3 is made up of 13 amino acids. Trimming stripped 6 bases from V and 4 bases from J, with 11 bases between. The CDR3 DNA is TGTGCCAGCAGTTACCGGGACTCAGATACGCAGTATTTT. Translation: CASSYRDSDTQYF. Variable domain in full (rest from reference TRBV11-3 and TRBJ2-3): EAGVVQSPRYKIIEKKQPVAFWCNPISGHNTLYWYLQNLGQGPELLIRYENEEAVDDSQLPKDRFSAERLKGVDSTLKIQPAELGDSAVYLCASSYRDSDTQYFGPGTRLTVL.

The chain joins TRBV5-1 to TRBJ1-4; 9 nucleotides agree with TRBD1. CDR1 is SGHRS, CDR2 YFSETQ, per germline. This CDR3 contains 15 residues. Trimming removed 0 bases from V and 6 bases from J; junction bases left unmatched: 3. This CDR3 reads CASSLGQGGDEKLFF. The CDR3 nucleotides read TGCGCCAGCAGCTTGGGACAGGGGGGCGATGAAAAACTGTTTTTT.

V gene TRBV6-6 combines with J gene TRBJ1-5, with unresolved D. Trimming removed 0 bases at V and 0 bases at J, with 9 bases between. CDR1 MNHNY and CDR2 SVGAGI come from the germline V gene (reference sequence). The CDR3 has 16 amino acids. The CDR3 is CASSYSQSDSNQPQHF. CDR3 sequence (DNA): TGTGCCAGCAGTTACTCACAGAGTGATAGCAATCAGCCCCAGCATTTT.

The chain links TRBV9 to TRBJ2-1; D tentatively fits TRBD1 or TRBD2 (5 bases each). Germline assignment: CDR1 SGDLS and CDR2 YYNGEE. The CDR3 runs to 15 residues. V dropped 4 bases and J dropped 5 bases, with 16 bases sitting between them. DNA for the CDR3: TGTGCCAGCAGCCCCACCGGGACGGACGACAATGAGCAGTTCTTC. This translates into CASSPTGTDDNEQFF.

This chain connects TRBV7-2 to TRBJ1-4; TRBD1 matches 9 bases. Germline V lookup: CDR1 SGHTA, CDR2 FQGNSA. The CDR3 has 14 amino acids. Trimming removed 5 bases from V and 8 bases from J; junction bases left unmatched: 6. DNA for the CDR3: TGTGCCAGCAGCCCAAGGACAGGGGAGGAAAAACTGTTTTTT. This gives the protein CASSPRTGEEKLFF.

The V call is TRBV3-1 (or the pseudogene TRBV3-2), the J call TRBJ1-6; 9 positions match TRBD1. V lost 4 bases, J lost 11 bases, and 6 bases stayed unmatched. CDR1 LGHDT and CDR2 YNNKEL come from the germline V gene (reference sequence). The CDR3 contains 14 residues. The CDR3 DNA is TGTGCCAGCAGCCCGGACAGGGGAACGACACCCCTCCACTTT. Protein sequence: CASSPDRGTTPLHF.

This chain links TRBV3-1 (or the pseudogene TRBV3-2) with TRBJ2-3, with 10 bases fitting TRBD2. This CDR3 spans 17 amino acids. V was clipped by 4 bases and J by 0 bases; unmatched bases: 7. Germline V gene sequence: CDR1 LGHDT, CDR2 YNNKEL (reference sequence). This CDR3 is CASSRQREGPSTDTQYF. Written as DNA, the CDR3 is TGTGCCAGCAGCCGACAGCGGGAGGGCCCTAGCACAGATACGCAGTATTTT.

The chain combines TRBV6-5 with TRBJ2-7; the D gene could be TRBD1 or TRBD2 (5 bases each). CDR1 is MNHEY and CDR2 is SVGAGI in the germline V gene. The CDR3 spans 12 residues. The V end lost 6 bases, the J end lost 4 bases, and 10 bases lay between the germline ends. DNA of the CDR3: TGTGCCAGCAGGCCGGGGACGTACGAGCAGTACTTC. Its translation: CASRPGTYEQYF.

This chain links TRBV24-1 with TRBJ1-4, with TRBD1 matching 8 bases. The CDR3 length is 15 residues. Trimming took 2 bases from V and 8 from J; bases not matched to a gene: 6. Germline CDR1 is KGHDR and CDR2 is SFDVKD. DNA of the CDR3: TGTGCCACCAGTGATTCCCAGGGGGCCGGAGAAAAACTGTTTTTT. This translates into CATSDSQGAGEKLFF.

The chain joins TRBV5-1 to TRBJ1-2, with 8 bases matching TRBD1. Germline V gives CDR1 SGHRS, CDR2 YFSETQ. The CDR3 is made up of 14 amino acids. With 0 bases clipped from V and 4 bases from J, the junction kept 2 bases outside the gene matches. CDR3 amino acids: CASSLVGQVYGYTF. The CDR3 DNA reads TGCGCCAGCAGCTTGGTGGGACAGGTCTATGGCTACACCTTC.